What follows are 26 T cell receptor beta chains derived from one specimen sequenced in a study of blood T cell repertoires in COVID-19. Here immunoSEQ multiplex PCR was the method, and the copy in TCRdb shows in-frame clones only, minus some. This table holds 360,000 or so clones, roughly four fifths found once. Sequencing used PBMCs or T cells enriched from blood (not recorded which). The receptors stem from a woman aged 50 to 60 who had recovered from COVID-19.

The chain combines TRBV7-9 with TRBJ1-2; D is possibly TRBD1 (6 bases). The germline CDR1 and CDR2 sequences are SEHNR and FQNEAQ (reference sequence). This CDR3 has 12 residues. The ends were cut back, 7 bases at V and 7 bases at J, with 13 bases in the middle. The CDR3 spells CASTRTDAGYTF. The DNA for the CDR3 is TGTGCCAGCACGCGGACAGACGCTGGCTACACCTTC.

This chain connects TRBV19 to TRBJ2-5; TRBD2 matches at 11 bases. Germline V gene lookup returns CDR1 LNHDA and CDR2 SQIVND (reference sequence). V shed 6 bases and J 1 base; nucleotides not matched to a gene: 10. The CDR3 extends over 17 amino acids. In nucleotides, the CDR3 is TGTGCCAGTAGAACTAGCGGGAGAGGGCTGCCCCAAGAGACCCAGTACTTC. It translates to CASRTSGRGLPQETQYF.

This clone was counted a single time. The V call is TRBV6-5, the J call TRBJ1-3; the D is unclear. Germline CDR1 MNHEY, CDR2 SVGAGI. V was trimmed by 7 bases and J by 1 base, leaving 11 bases between them. The CDR3 loop spans 14 amino acids. The CDR3 loop is CASNLGLSGNTIYF. The CDR3 DNA sequence: TGTGCCAGCAATCTAGGTCTTTCTGGAAACACCATATATTTT.

The chain combines TRBV29-1 with TRBJ1-1; TRBD1 is a possible D gene (5 bases). This CDR3 has 14 residues. Trimming took off 2 bases at V and 4 bases at J, with 14 bases between the two ends. Per the germline V gene, CDR1 is SQVTM and CDR2 is ANQGSEA. CDR3 bases: TGCAGCGTTGAACGGGGGTGGGGACGCACTGAAGCTTTCTTT. It translates to CSVERGWGRTEAFF.

V is TRBV7-8 and J is TRBJ2-7; TRBD1 agrees at 8 bases. Germline lookup yields CDR1 SGHVS and CDR2 FQNEAQ. With V trimmed by 5 bases and J by 9 bases, 6 bases remained unmatched. This CDR3 is built from 12 residues. Written as DNA, the CDR3 is TGTGCCAGCAGCCAGAGACAGGGGCGGCAGTACTTC. It translates to CASSQRQGRQYF.

The chain uses TRBV5-4 and TRBJ1-3; no clear D gene. This CDR3 is built from 16 residues. Germline V gives CDR1 SGHNT, CDR2 YYREEE (reference sequence). The ends were cut back, 2 bases at V and 0 bases at J, with 12 bases in the middle. For the CDR3, the DNA is TGTGCCAGCAGCTTTGACGGCGGGAGCTCTGGAAACACCATATATTTT. Encoded protein: CASSFDGGSSGNTIYF.

This rearrangement joins TRBV7-2 to TRBJ2-2; 10 positions agree with TRBD1. After removal of 5 bases from V and 3 bases from J, the junction contained 6 bases not matched to a gene. The germline gives CDR1 SGHTA, CDR2 FQGNSA. The CDR3 is 16 amino acids. As DNA, the CDR3 is TGTGCCAGCAGCGCCACCGGGACAGGGGACACCGGGGAGCTGTTTTTT. The encoded protein is CASSATGTGDTGELFF.

This sequence joins TRBV24-1 and TRBJ2-1; 7 nucleotides align to TRBD2. The V gene end was trimmed by 9 bases and the J gene end by 4 bases; junction bases not matched to a gene: 11. The CDR3 covers 15 residues. Germline V gives CDR1 KGHDR, CDR2 SFDVKD. The CDR3 DNA sequence: TGTGCCACCGCAGATAGCGGGTGGGAGTACAATGAGCAGTTCTTC. It codes for CATADSGWEYNEQFF.

This clone appeared a few times. This chain joins TRBV7-9 and TRBJ1-1; tentatively, D is TRBD1 (5 bases). Looked up from germline, CDR1 is SEHNR and CDR2 is FQNEAQ (reference sequence). CDR3 length equals 13 residues. V shed 7 bases and J shed 0 bases, with 9 bases lying between them. As DNA, the CDR3 is TGTGCCAGCATCCTGGGGCTGAACACTGAAGCTTTCTTT. Protein sequence: CASILGLNTEAFF. Complete variable domain (other parts from reference TRBV7-9 and TRBJ1-1): DTGVSQNPRHKITKRGQNVTFRCDPISEHNRLYWYRQTLGQGPEFLTYFQNEAQLEKSRLLSDRFSAERPKGSFSTLEIQRTEQGDSAMYLCASILGLNTEAFFGQGTRLTVV.

The chain couples TRBV7-8 to TRBJ1-1; D perhaps matches TRBD1 (6 bases). V lost 5 bases and J 7 bases, leaving 11 bases between the germline ends. The CDR3 is 12 residues long. The germline gives CDR1 SGHVS, CDR2 FQNEAQ. The CDR3 nucleotides are TGTGCCAGCAGCCTCAGGGGTTATGAAGCTTTCTTT. Protein product: CASSLRGYEAFF.

The chain links TRBV6-2 or TRBV6-3 to TRBJ1-6, with 8 bases fitting TRBD1. CDR1 MNHEY and CDR2 SVGEGT come from the germline V gene. This CDR3 spans 14 amino acids. V gave up 4 bases and J gave up 9 bases; unmatched junction bases: 5. The CDR3 DNA reads TGTGCCAGCAGTTTTACGACAGGGGTTTCACCCCTCCACTTT. Protein product: CASSFTTGVSPLHF.

In its sample, this clone was seen a few times. V gene TRBV7-3 combines with J gene TRBJ1-6, with 7 bases lining up with TRBD1. CDR3 length: 16 amino acids. The junction had 10 bases not matched to a gene; V was cut back by 4 bases and J by 7 bases. CDR1 is SGHTA, CDR2 FQGTGA, per germline. The chain's CDR3 is CASSSQGRLENSPLHF. The DNA of the CDR3 is TGTGCCAGCAGCTCACAGGGGAGGCTGGAGAATTCACCCCTCCACTTT. The full variable domain, completed using reference TRBV7-3 and TRBJ1-6, is GAGVSQTPSNKVTEKGKYVELRCDPISGHTALYWYRQSLGQGPEFLIYFQGTGAADDSGLPNDRFFAVRPEGSVSTLKIQRTERGDSAVYLCASSSQGRLENSPLHFGNGTRLTVT.

This chain links TRBV7-7 with TRBJ1-4; 7 bases align to TRBD1. The V and J ends lost 5 bases and 2 bases, in that order; junction bases with no gene match: 5. The CDR3 is made up of 15 amino acids. Germline CDR1 is SSHAT and CDR2 is FNYEAQ (reference sequence). CDR3 sequence reads: CASSPGQATNEKLFF. CDR3 DNA: TGTGCCAGCAGCCCAGGACAGGCGACTAATGAAAAACTGTTTTTT.

V and J are TRBV29-1 and TRBJ1-3, with TRBD1 as a possible D gene (6 bases). CDR3 length: 13 residues. Germline assignment: CDR1 SQVTM and CDR2 ANQGSEA. The V end was cut by 3 bases, the J end by 1 base, with 7 bases between. The CDR3 DNA reads as TGCAGCGTTGATGGACAGTCTGGAAACACCATATATTTT. Translated, it gives CSVDGQSGNTIYF.

The chain carries TRBV9 and TRBJ1-2; 7 nucleotides agree with TRBD1. The CDR3 contains 14 residues. J was trimmed by 5 bases and V by 0 bases; bases with no gene match: 4. CDR1 and CDR2 (germline): SGDLS, YYNGEE. The CDR3 DNA sequence: TGTGCCAGCAGCGTAGGACAGGGCAGTTATGGCTACACCTTC. Its protein product is CASSVGQGSYGYTF.

This chain uses TRBV7-2 with TRBJ1-1; the D gene is possibly TRBD1 (6 bases). With 3 bases removed from V and 4 bases from J, the gap between germline ends came to 15 bases. The germline gives CDR1 SGHTA, CDR2 FQGNSA. The CDR3 is 15 amino acids. The CDR3 nucleotides read TGTGCCAGCAGCTTTAACCATGGGGGCGGCACTGAAGCTTTCTTT. It codes for CASSFNHGGGTEAFF.

V usage is TRBV9 and J usage is TRBJ1-2; a weak D match, TRBD1 (5 bases). The V gene lost 4 bases and the J gene lost 4 bases, with 14 bases spanning the gap. This CDR3 spans 14 amino acids. The germline V gene has CDR1 SGDLS and CDR2 YYNGEE. In DNA form, the CDR3 reads TGTGCCAGCAGCCCTCAGACAGCCGGCTATGGCTACACCTTC. It codes for CASSPQTAGYGYTF.

The chain has TRBV30 and TRBJ1-2; TRBD1 might be the D (6 bases). The germline V gene encodes CDR1 GTSNPN and CDR2 SVGIG (reference sequence). This CDR3 has 14 residues. Trimming shortened V by 4 bases and J by 6 bases, and 18 bases separated the two germline ends. CDR3: CAWTVGGRADGYTF. The CDR3 bases are TGTGCCTGGACAGTGGGGGGGCGAGCCGATGGCTACACCTTC.

The rearrangement uses TRBV15 and TRBJ2-3; 8 nucleotides align to TRBD1. CDR1 is LNHNV and CDR2 is YYDKDF in the germline V gene (reference sequence). Trimming at V came to 0 bases and at J to 5 bases, leaving 4 bases not matched to a gene. CDR3 size: 15 residues. The CDR3 coding sequence is TGTGCCACCAGCAGAGAGCAGGGGGCGTTAGATACGCAGTATTTT. Amino acid sequence: CATSREQGALDTQYF.

This clone was counted only a few times. The chain links TRBV7-2 to TRBJ1-1, with D uncertain. CDR3 length: 15 residues. Per germline, CDR1 SGHTA and CDR2 FQGNSA. Trimming stripped 5 bases from V and 1 base from J, with 14 bases between. DNA for the CDR3: TGTGCCAGCAGCCCCCTGACATTTAAGAACACTGAAGCTTTCTTT. Translation: CASSPLTFKNTEAFF.

The rearrangement links TRBV4-1 to TRBJ2-7; 10 nucleotides agree with TRBD2. V shed 1 base, J shed 3 bases, and the junction held 3 bases outside the gene matches. There are 15 residues in the CDR3. Germline values: CDR1 MGHRA, CDR2 YSYEKL. CDR3 nucleotides: TGCGCCAGCAGCCAAGGACTAGCGGGCCTCTACGAGCAGTACTTC. This encodes CASSQGLAGLYEQYF.

This chain connects TRBV27 to TRBJ2-7, with a tentative D call TRBD1 (7 bases). The length of the CDR3 is 13 residues. V was pared by 6 bases and J by 4 bases, with 13 bases between. Per the germline V gene, CDR1 is MNHEY and CDR2 is SMNVEV (reference sequence). The CDR3 loop is CASRWTGGYEQYF. The CDR3 DNA reads as TGTGCCAGCAGGTGGACAGGAGGGTACGAGCAGTACTTC.

The chain joins TRBV30 to TRBJ1-2; D possibly corresponds to TRBD1 (5 bases). The CDR3 is made up of 15 amino acids. With 0 bases removed from V and 3 bases from J, the gap between germline ends came to 14 bases. In germline, CDR1 is GTSNPN, CDR2 SVGIG (reference sequence). CDR3 loop: CAWSVVGPSDYGYTF. As DNA, the CDR3 is TGTGCCTGGAGTGTAGTGGGGCCTTCGGACTATGGCTACACCTTC.

V is TRBV2 and J is TRBJ2-7; 13 nucleotides align to TRBD2. The germline V gene has CDR1 SNHLY and CDR2 FYNNEI. The CDR3 contains 14 residues. V was clipped by 4 bases and J by 7 bases; unmatched bases: 4. The CDR3 reads CASSGLAGGGEQYF. The CDR3 DNA follows: TGTGCCAGCAGTGGACTAGCGGGGGGTGGAGAGCAGTACTTC.

CDR3 DNA sequence: TGTGCCAGCAGTTTACCTCAGGGTTGGCATGGCTACACCTTC. It is translated as CASSLPQGWHGYTF. The gene calls are TRBV7-2 and TRBJ1-2; possible D gene TRBD1, 5 bases. There are 14 residues in the CDR3. Trimming cost V 6 bases and J 6 bases, with 17 bases left between them. Germline V CDR1 and CDR2: SGHTA, FQGNSA. The entire variable domain, with the rest obtained from reference TRBV7-2 and TRBJ1-2, is as follows: GAGVSQSPSNKVTEKGKDVELRCDPISGHTALYWYRQSLGQGLEFLIYFQGNSAPDKSGLPSDRFSAERTGGSVSTLTIQRTQQEDSAVYLCASSLPQGWHGYTFGSGTRLTVV.

This clone has a handful of counts. This rearrangement joins TRBV27 to TRBJ1-2; perhaps TRBD1 as D (5 bases). Trimming left V 3 bases short and J 5 bases short, with 16 bases between. Germline CDR1 is MNHEY and CDR2 is SMNVEV (reference sequence). This CDR3 has 15 residues. CDR3 DNA: TGTGCCAGCAGTTTTGGGGGGTTTATGCGGTATGGCTACACCTTC. Amino acids: CASSFGGFMRYGYTF.